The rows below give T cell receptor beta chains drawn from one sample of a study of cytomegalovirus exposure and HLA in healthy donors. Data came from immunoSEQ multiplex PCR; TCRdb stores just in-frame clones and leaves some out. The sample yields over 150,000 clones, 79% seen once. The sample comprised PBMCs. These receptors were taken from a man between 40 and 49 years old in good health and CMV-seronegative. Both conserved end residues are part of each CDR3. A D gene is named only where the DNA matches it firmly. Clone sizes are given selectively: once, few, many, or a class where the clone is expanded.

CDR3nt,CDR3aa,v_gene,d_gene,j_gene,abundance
TGTGCCAGCAGTGAAAGAGTGAGCAGGGGCGACGAGCAGTACTTC,CASSERVSRGDEQYF,TRBV2,.,TRBJ2-7,once
TGCGCCAGCAACGAAGGAAGGGACACCCTCTATAATTCACCCCTCCACTTT,CASNEGRDTLYNSPLHF,TRBV5-1,.,TRBJ1-6,.
TGTGCCAGTAGTTCCTCTGGACAGGGGTGGACTCGTGAGCAGTTCTTC,CASSSSGQGWTREQFF,TRBV19,TRBD1,TRBJ2-1,.
TGTGCCAGCAGCACCCCTCCCTTACAGGGAACCGGGGAGCTGTTTTTT,CASSTPPLQGTGELFF,TRBV5-4,.,TRBJ2-2,.
TGTGCCAGCAGCTTAGCAAGCGGACGCTCCTACGAGCAGTACTTC,CASSLASGRSYEQYF,TRBV7-2,.,TRBJ2-7,few
TGTGCCAGCAGTTCTCTGACGGGACTAGCGGGAGTGGGTGAGACCCAGTACTTC,CASSSLTGLAGVGETQYF,TRBV28,TRBD2,TRBJ2-5,.
TGCAGCGTTGTAGGTCTGCAGGGGGCGCGGGGCACTGAAGCTTTCTTT,CSVVGLQGARGTEAFF,TRBV29-1,TRBD1,TRBJ1-1,.
TGTGCCAGCAGTGGAACAGGGGTGGGGGAAAAACTGTTTTTT,CASSGTGVGEKLFF,TRBV6-1,TRBD1,TRBJ1-4,once
TGTGCCAGCAGCCGACCGGGACAGGCTTTCACTGAAGCTTTCTTT,CASSRPGQAFTEAFF,TRBV27,TRBD1,TRBJ1-1,.
TGTGCCAGCAGTTTATTTTCTATAGCGGGAAGTGACGAGCAGTACTTC,CASSLFSIAGSDEQYF,TRBV28,TRBD2,TRBJ2-7,.
TGTGCCAGCAGTGCCCCGGGGGAGCAGTTCTTC,CASSAPGEQFF,TRBV6-6,.,TRBJ2-1,.
TGTGCCAGCAGAGGACTAGCTGAAGAGACCCAGTACTTC,CASRGLAEETQYF,TRBV25-1,TRBD2,TRBJ2-5,.
TGTGCCACCAGCAGGAGGACAGGGAGTGAGACCCAGTACTTC,CATSRRTGSETQYF,TRBV15,TRBD1,TRBJ2-5,.
TGTGCCAGCAGTTTGCCGCCGGCGAACACCGGGGAGCTGTTTTTT,CASSLPPANTGELFF,TRBV28,.,TRBJ2-2,.
TGCAGCGTTGATGCGGGAAGGAATGAGCAGTTCTTC,CSVDAGRNEQFF,TRBV29-1,.,TRBJ2-1,.
TGCGCCAGCAGCCAGCTAGCGGGAGGGGGCACAGATACGCAGTATTTT,CASSQLAGGGTDTQYF,TRBV4-3,TRBD2,TRBJ2-3,.
TGTGCCAGCAGTTACTCGTCAAAGGGGCCGAGGACTGAAGCTTTCTTT,CASSYSSKGPRTEAFF,TRBV6-5,.,TRBJ1-1,.
TGCAGCGTTGCTAGGGGGCAAGAGACCCAGTACTTC,CSVARGQETQYF,TRBV29-1,.,TRBJ2-5,once
TGTGCCAGCAGCCCCGGGGTAGCGGGAGAAGAGCAGTACTTC,CASSPGVAGEEQYF,TRBV7-6,TRBD2,TRBJ2-7,once
TGTGCCATCACCGGGGACAGGGGCAACTATGGCTACACCTTC,CAITGDRGNYGYTF,TRBV10-3,TRBD1,TRBJ1-2,.
TGTGCCACATCAGACCAGCATTTT,CATSDQHF,TRBV28,.,TRBJ1-5,.
TGCAGCGTCACGGGACAGGGGGAGCGGGGCTACACCTTC,CSVTGQGERGYTF,TRBV29-1,TRBD1,TRBJ1-2,.
TGTGCCAGCAGTCGCTTCGTCGGGGAGGGCCCCAATGAGCAGTTCTTC,CASSRFVGEGPNEQFF,TRBV27,TRBD2,TRBJ2-1,.
TGTGCCAGCTCACGGACCGGGACTAGCGGGAGGGCCGACACAGATACGCAGTATTTT,CASSRTGTSGRADTDTQYF,TRBV18,TRBD2,TRBJ2-3,.
TGTGCCAGAAGGAGGTCAGATACGCAGTATTTT,CARRRSDTQYF,TRBV7-9,.,TRBJ2-3,.
TGTGCCAGCAGCCGAGGCGGGAAAGGGTACGAGCAGTACTTC,CASSRGGKGYEQYF,TRBV28,.,TRBJ2-7,.
TGTGCCAGCAGCCGTAGACAGGGTCAAAGCAATGAGCAGTTCTTC,CASSRRQGQSNEQFF,TRBV5-4,TRBD1,TRBJ2-1,once
TGCGCCAGCAGCTTGGCCGGAAAGACTAGCGGGAGAAAAGACAGGTCCTACAATGAGCAGTTCTTC,CASSLAGKTSGRKDRSYNEQFF,TRBV5-1,TRBD2,TRBJ2-1,.
TGCGCCAGCAGCTTGTTCCCGTTAACCCAAGAGGAGACCCAGTACTTC,CASSLFPLTQEETQYF,TRBV5-1,.,TRBJ2-5,once
TGTGCCAGCAGGGGGGGACTCTACCGCACAGATACGCAGTATTTT,CASRGGLYRTDTQYF,TRBV28,.,TRBJ2-3,few
TGCGCCAGCAGCTCCGGACAGGGGAATTACAATGAGCAGTTCTTC,CASSSGQGNYNEQFF,TRBV5-1,TRBD1,TRBJ2-1,.
TGCAGCGTTCAGGGACAGGGCTACGAGCAGTACTTC,CSVQGQGYEQYF,TRBV29-1,TRBD1,TRBJ2-7,.
TGCGCCAGCAGCTTGGCCCCCTCGGCGGGAGTTAGCGAGCAGTACTTC,CASSLAPSAGVSEQYF,TRBV5-1,TRBD2,TRBJ2-7,.
TGTGCCAGCAGTTCCGATCTCTCAACAGGAGCTTTCTTT,CASSSDLSTGAFF,TRBV28,.,TRBJ1-1,.
TGTGCCAGCAGCAAACAAATGGATGACAGGGAAGGGGAGACCCAGTACTTC,CASSKQMDDREGETQYF,TRBV21-1,.,TRBJ2-5,.
TGTGCCAGCAGATCCGGGACTAGCGGATTCAATGGGCAGTTCTTC,CASRSGTSGFNGQFF,TRBV5-4,TRBD2,TRBJ2-1,.
TGTGCCAGCAGCCCAGGGCTGGCGGGAGGTCGTGAGCAGTTCTTC,CASSPGLAGGREQFF,TRBV7-2,TRBD2,TRBJ2-1,.
TGCAGCGTCCGGGACAGGAGAGAAAATTTACGCACAGATACGCAGTATTTT,CSVRDRRENLRTDTQYF,TRBV29-1,TRBD1,TRBJ2-3,.
TGTGCCAGTAGTACAACAAGGGGTGCAGAGCCCCAGCATTTT,CASSTTRGAEPQHF,TRBV19,.,TRBJ1-5,.
TGCAGCGTTCAGGACAGGTTTTTGACAGATACGCAGTATTTT,CSVQDRFLTDTQYF,TRBV29-1,TRBD1,TRBJ2-3,.
TGTGCCAGCAGCCAAACGGGACTTCGCAGGAAAGAGCAGTTCTTC,CASSQTGLRRKEQFF,TRBV11-2,.,TRBJ2-1,few
TGTGCCAGCGGGTCGGGGGACTATGGCTACACCTTC,CASGSGDYGYTF,TRBV28,.,TRBJ1-2,.
TGTGCCATCAGTGAACGATGGTCCGGTCGCAGGGCCACCGGGGAGCTGTTTTTT,CAISERWSGRRATGELFF,TRBV10-3,.,TRBJ2-2,few
TGTGCCAGCAGTAACAGCTTAGGGGCCAACGGCCTGACTTTC,CASSNSLGANGLTF,TRBV28,.,TRBJ2-6,.
TGTGCCAGTAGCCAGTGGGGGGGGCGCGACCAAGAGACCCAGTACTTC,CASSQWGGRDQETQYF,TRBV19,.,TRBJ2-5,.
TGTGCCAGCAGGAGGGACAGGGGACAGCCCCAGCATTTT,CASRRDRGQPQHF,TRBV2,TRBD1,TRBJ1-5,.
TGTGCCAGCAGCCCAGATTCTCGGGGTGTGTATAGGATGAACACTGAAGCTTTCTTT,CASSPDSRGVYRMNTEAFF,TRBV7-8,.,TRBJ1-1,.
TGTGCCAGCACTCCCAGGTTACAGGGGGCCACTGAAGCTTTCTTT,CASTPRLQGATEAFF,TRBV6-1,TRBD1,TRBJ1-1,few